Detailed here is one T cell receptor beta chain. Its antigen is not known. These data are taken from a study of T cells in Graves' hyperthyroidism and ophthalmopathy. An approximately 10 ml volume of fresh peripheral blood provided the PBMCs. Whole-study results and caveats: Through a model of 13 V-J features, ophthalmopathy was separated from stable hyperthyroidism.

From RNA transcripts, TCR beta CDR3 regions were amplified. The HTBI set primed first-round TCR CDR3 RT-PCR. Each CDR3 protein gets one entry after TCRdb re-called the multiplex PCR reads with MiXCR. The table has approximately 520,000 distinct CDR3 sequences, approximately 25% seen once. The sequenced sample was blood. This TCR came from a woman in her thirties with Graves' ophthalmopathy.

The CDR3 coding sequence is TGCGCCAGCAGCCAAATTGATCGGGTTTACGAGCAGTACTTC. Protein product: CASSQIDRVYEQYF. The rearrangement links TRBV4-1 to TRBJ2-7; D is unclear. CDR1 is MGHRA and CDR2 is YSYEKL in the germline V gene. This CDR3 comprises 14 residues. Trimming cost V 2 bases and J 4 bases, with 12 bases left between them.